The clone carrying this TCR beta chain was observed a single time. Its antigen is as yet unknown. This sample stems from a study of T cells after posttransplantation cyclophosphamide. Overall study findings and caveats: Recipient CMV seropositivity and CMV reactivation strongly tracked TRB clonality. TRB overlap between skin or GI tissue T cells and blood was limited. Donor-recipient repertoire similarity was low at 1-2 months, rising over year one.

V was trimmed by 0 bases and J by 5 bases, leaving 12 bases between them. Per germline, CDR1 SGHRS and CDR2 YFSETQ. CDR3 length equals 14 residues. Cells defined as naive were viable CD3+CD4+ or CD3+CD8+ and CCR7+CD45RA+CD45RO-CD95-CD27+CD28+. The related graft donor's blood sample was taken on the day of bone marrow donation. Generated by immunoSEQ multiplex PCR, the TCRdb table keeps only in-frame clones and is missing some. The table records approximately 30,000 clones, about nine tenths of them present only once. The TCR comes from a woman in her sixties in good health, CMV-negative, and a related stem cell transplant donor. Sequenced input: naive CD4+ T cells sorted from PBMCs. This chain uses TRBV5-1 with TRBJ2-7; possibly TRBD1 for D (5 bases). This CDR3 is CASSLVQAGNEQYF. The CDR3, as DNA: TGCGCCAGCAGCTTGGTACAGGCAGGCAACGAGCAGTACTTC.